The 23 T cell receptor beta chains given below trace back to one sample, sequenced in a study of blood T cell repertoires in COVID-19. Repertoires were generated with immunoSEQ multiplex PCR, while TCRdb's copy carries only in-frame clones and drops some. The repertoire includes 40,000 to 60,000 clones, 85% to 90% of them detected once, and over 4.5% sits in the top ten. The sequencing input was peripheral blood. Receptors originate from a woman aged 60-75 years with acute or convalescent COVID-19.

The count of this clone is one. This chain links TRBV15 with TRBJ1-2; possible D gene TRBD1, 6 bases. The CDR3 has 14 amino acids. Germline V gene data show CDR1 as LNHNV and CDR2 as YYDKDF (reference sequence). V lost 0 bases and J 5 bases, leaving 10 bases between the germline ends. The CDR3 DNA is TGTGCCACCAGCAGAGAGACAGGACCATATGGCTACACCTTC. It yields the protein CATSRETGPYGYTF. The entire variable domain, with the rest obtained from reference TRBV15 and TRBJ1-2, is as follows: DAMVIQNPRYQVTQFGKPVTLSCSQTLNHNVMYWYQQKSSQAPKLLFHYYDKDFNNEADTPDNFQSRRPNTSFCFLDIRSPGLGDTAMYLCATSRETGPYGYTFGSGTRLTVV.

The rearrangement links TRBV6-2 or TRBV6-3 to TRBJ1-2; D is uncertain. This CDR3 spans 12 amino acids. Germline V gene lookup returns CDR1 MNHEY and CDR2 SVGEGT. V shed 4 bases and J shed 3 bases, with 6 bases lying between them. In nucleotides, the CDR3 is TGTGCCAGCAGTTCTTTTGACTATGGCTACACCTTC. It yields the protein CASSSFDYGYTF.

Relative to its sample, this clone is medium-sized. The CDR3 nucleotides are TGTGCCAGCAGCTTAAGGGGAGGGGATACTTCCTACGAGCAGTACTTC. This encodes CASSLRGGDTSYEQYF. The chain combines TRBV7-3 with TRBJ2-7, with 7 bases fitting TRBD2. The V and J ends lost 1 base and 1 base, in that order; junction bases with no gene match: 7. The CDR3 has 16 amino acids. Germline CDR1 SGHTA, CDR2 FQGTGA.

The rearrangement uses TRBV11-2 and TRBJ2-1, with 7 bases identical to TRBD2. From germline, CDR1 is SGHAT and CDR2 FQNNGV. Germline trimming cut 5 bases from V and 5 bases from J; bases unmatched to any gene: 9. The CDR3 length is 15 residues. CDR3 residues: CASSNAASGNNEQFF. DNA for the CDR3: TGTGCCAGCAGCAACGCGGCTAGCGGAAACAATGAGCAGTTCTTC. The variable domain in full, with the rest retrieved from reference TRBV11-2 and TRBJ2-1, is EAGVAQSPRYKIIEKRQSVAFWCNPISGHATLYWYQQILGQGPKLLIQFQNNGVVDDSQLPKDRFSAERLKGVDSTLKIQPAKLEDSAVYLCASSNAASGNNEQFFGPGTRLTVL.

The chain has TRBV9 and TRBJ1-3, with 10 bases fitting TRBD1. The CDR3 is 15 amino acids. Germline lookup yields CDR1 SGDLS and CDR2 YYNGEE. Trimming took 3 bases from V and 1 from J; bases not matched to a gene: 1. CDR3 amino acids: CASSAGQGSGNTIYF. The DNA for the CDR3 is TGTGCCAGCAGCGCGGGACAGGGGTCTGGAAACACCATATATTTT.

The chain is built from TRBV7-2 and TRBJ2-7, with 7 bases that match TRBD2. Trimming at V came to 5 bases and at J to 7 bases, leaving 11 bases not matched to a gene. CDR1 SGHTA and CDR2 FQGNSA come from the germline V gene. The CDR3 runs 14 residues. The DNA for the CDR3 is TGTGCCAGCAGCCAGCGAGCGGGGCACAGGGAGCAGTACTTC. Translated: CASSQRAGHREQYF.

V gene TRBV7-2 combines with J gene TRBJ1-4, with 9 bases lining up with TRBD1. This CDR3 is built from 15 residues. Germline values: CDR1 SGHTA, CDR2 FQGNSA. V lost 5 bases and J lost 5; bases outside the gene matches: 6. DNA for the CDR3: TGTGCCAGCAGCGGGAACAGGGGGCAAAATGAAAAACTGTTTTTT. Translating gives CASSGNRGQNEKLFF.

This rearrangement joins TRBV7-3 to TRBJ2-1, with D possibly TRBD2 on 7 matching bases. The CDR3 runs to 15 residues. Looked up from germline, CDR1 is SGHTA and CDR2 is FQGTGA. V was trimmed by 3 bases and J by 9 bases, leaving 18 bases between them. This CDR3 reads CASSFGGATPAEQFF. The CDR3 nucleotides read TGTGCCAGCAGCTTTGGGGGGGCTACCCCGGCTGAGCAGTTCTTC.

The chain joins TRBV13 to TRBJ2-1, with TRBD2 identical over 8 bases. V shed 4 bases and J 10 bases; nucleotides not matched to a gene: 9. The CDR3 consists of 14 residues. Germline-derived CDR1 and CDR2 are PRHDT and FYEKMQ (reference sequence). This chain's CDR3 is CASSSYLRLAEQFF. CDR3 coding DNA: TGTGCCAGCAGCTCATACTTAAGACTAGCGGAGCAGTTCTTC.

The CDR3 sequence is CASSQGRTSFHEQYF. The CDR3 DNA reads TGTGCCAGCAGCCAAGGGAGGACTAGCTTCCACGAGCAGTACTTC. The chain links TRBV3-1 (or the pseudogene TRBV3-2) to TRBJ2-7; 8 nucleotides agree with TRBD2. V was pared by 1 base and J by 5 bases, with 7 bases of the junction left unmatched. The CDR3 is made up of 15 amino acids. Germline-derived CDR1 and CDR2 are LGHDT and YNNKEL (reference sequence).

This clone was seen once. The V and J genes are TRBV5-4 and TRBJ2-3, with D perhaps TRBD2 (7 bases). From germline, CDR1 is SGHNT and CDR2 YYREEE (reference sequence). The CDR3 is 16 amino acids. With 4 bases removed from V and 0 bases from J, the gap between germline ends came to 15 bases. Here the CDR3 reads CASSTGGFVSTDTQYF. The CDR3 region has the DNA TGTGCCAGCAGCACGGGGGGCTTCGTTAGCACAGATACGCAGTATTTT.

J is TRBJ1-1 and V is TRBV7-2; possible D gene TRBD1, 5 bases. Germline V CDR1 and CDR2: SGHTA, FQGNSA. The CDR3 spans 14 residues. Trimming shortened V by 5 bases and J by 1 base, and 11 bases separated the two germline ends. The CDR3 coding sequence is TGTGCCAGCAGCCGCGACAGAAGGAACACTGAAGCTTTCTTT. It codes for CASSRDRRNTEAFF.

The rearrangement joins TRBV7-8 to TRBJ1-2, with D unclear. CDR1 and CDR2 from the germline V gene are SGHVS and FQNEAQ. V was cut by 5 bases and J by 1 base, with 11 bases left in between. The CDR3 totals 14 residues. This CDR3 reads CASSPTGINYGYTF. The CDR3, as DNA: TGTGCCAGCAGCCCGACGGGGATTAACTATGGCTACACCTTC.

V is TRBV7-6 and J is TRBJ1-1, with D possibly TRBD1 on 5 matching bases. The V and J ends lost 6 bases and 8 bases respectively, with 13 bases between them. Germline-derived CDR1 and CDR2 are SGHVS and FNYEAQ. The CDR3 is 12 amino acids. The CDR3 is CASSSGGGEAFF. CDR3 in DNA: TGTGCCAGCAGTTCCGGTGGGGGGGAAGCTTTCTTT.

The CDR3 sequence: CASTTSGHTDTQYF. As DNA, the CDR3 is TGTGCCAGCACGACTAGCGGGCACACAGATACGCAGTATTTT. J is TRBJ2-3 and V is TRBV18, with 10 bases that match TRBD2. This CDR3 comprises 14 residues. Looked up from germline, CDR1 is KGHSH and CDR2 is LQKENI. V dropped 8 bases and J dropped 2; count of bases not matched to a gene: 4.

This chain joins TRBV13 and TRBJ2-7; 13 nucleotides align to TRBD2. The ends lost 5 bases at V and 4 bases at J; junction bases unmatched: 8. Germline loops: CDR1 PRHDT, CDR2 FYEKMQ (reference sequence). The CDR3 loop spans 16 amino acids. The DNA for the CDR3 is TGTGCCAGCAGCCACCCACTAGCGGGGGGGCGATACGAGCAGTACTTC. Protein: CASSHPLAGGRYEQYF.

This chain uses TRBV19 with TRBJ1-1; D gene ambiguous. This CDR3 comprises 14 residues. CDR1 is LNHDA, CDR2 SQIVND, per germline (reference sequence). Trimming pared 3 bases from V and 1 base from J, leaving 9 bases between. In DNA form, the CDR3 reads TGTGCCAGTAGTATCAGGCAATCGAACACTGAAGCTTTCTTT. It codes for CASSIRQSNTEAFF.

The V call is TRBV7-3, the J call TRBJ2-2; TRBD1 is a possible D gene (5 bases). The CDR3 spans 16 residues. V gave up 1 base and J gave up 0 bases, with 9 bases separating them. Looked up from germline, CDR1 is SGHTA and CDR2 is FQGTGA. DNA of the CDR3: TGTGCCAGCAGCTTAATGTGGGGCTCGAACACCGGGGAGCTGTTTTTT. This sequence encodes CASSLMWGSNTGELFF. The variable domain in full, with the rest retrieved from reference TRBV7-3 and TRBJ2-2, is GAGVSQTPSNKVTEKGKYVELRCDPISGHTALYWYRQSLGQGPEFLIYFQGTGAADDSGLPNDRFFAVRPEGSVSTLKIQRTERGDSAVYLCASSLMWGSNTGELFFGEGSRLTVL.

The J gene is TRBJ1-2, the V gene TRBV6-5; the D is unclear. This CDR3 has 14 amino acids. From germline, CDR1 is MNHEY and CDR2 SVGAGI. V was cut by 5 bases and J by 4 bases, with 14 bases left in between. CDR3 protein: CASSPSGVGYGYTF. The DNA for the CDR3 is TGTGCCAGCAGTCCCTCCGGGGTAGGCTATGGCTACACCTTC.

The V gene is TRBV6-4, the J gene TRBJ2-3, with 9 bases identical to TRBD1. Per the germline V gene, CDR1 is MRHNA and CDR2 is SNTAGT. The trim removed 7 bases at V and 6 bases at J, leaving 8 bases unmatched. The CDR3 runs 14 residues. The CDR3 DNA reads as TGTGCCAGCACCAGGACAGGGGTCAATGATACGCAGTATTTT. It encodes CASTRTGVNDTQYF.

The rearrangement links TRBV7-9 to TRBJ1-3; D not resolved. There are 15 residues in the CDR3. Germline CDR1 and CDR2: SEHNR and FQNEAQ (reference sequence). The V end was cut by 1 base, the J end by 0 bases, with 7 bases between. CDR3 nucleotides: TGTGCCAGCAGCTTAGTAAACGGCTCTGGAAACACCATATATTTT. Amino acid sequence: CASSLVNGSGNTIYF.

This chain connects TRBV5-1 to TRBJ1-1; no clear D gene. Germline CDR1 is SGHRS and CDR2 is YFSETQ. The CDR3 extends over 14 amino acids. Trimming removed 0 bases from V and 2 bases from J, with 8 bases in between. This CDR3 is CASSLENYNTEAFF. As DNA, the CDR3 is TGCGCCAGCAGCTTGGAGAACTACAACACTGAAGCTTTCTTT. The whole variable domain, filled in from reference TRBV5-1 and TRBJ1-1, reads KAGVTQTPRYLIKTRGQQVTLSCSPISGHRSVSWYQQTPGQGLQFLFEYFSETQRNKGNFPGRFSGRQFSNSRSEMNVSTLELGDSALYLCASSLENYNTEAFFGQGTRLTVV.

This rearrangement joins TRBV13 to TRBJ2-5; D may be TRBD2 (6 bases). The CDR3 has 13 amino acids. Per germline, CDR1 PRHDT and CDR2 FYEKMQ (reference sequence). Trimming cost V 4 bases and J 5 bases, with 11 bases left between them. CDR3 sequence: CASSYGLRETQYF. Here the CDR3 DNA reads TGTGCCAGCAGCTACGGACTAAGGGAGACCCAGTACTTC.